A selection of T cell receptor beta chains follows, all from one sample in a study of T cell repertoires in cytomegalovirus infection. TCRdb reanalysed the reads using MiXCR and keeps one entry per CDR3 protein. The table lists 350,000 to 500,000 distinct CDR3 sequences, approximately 30% of them singletons. Sequences were obtained from PBMCs. The receptors stem from a human donor in good health (CMV status not recorded). Some clones in this sample may be carry-over from other donors' samples. Each CDR3 is given with its conserved first and last residue. Each record gives: clone size, D gene, J gene, V gene, CDR3 DNA, CDR3 protein. The D gene is left open where the match is weak. Clone size is stated in some rows and not others, as once, few, many or a class when expanded.

clone size: many
D gene: TRBD1
J gene: TRBJ1-5
V gene: TRBV7-8
CDR3 DNA: TGTGCCAGCAGGGACCGGACAGGGGATCAGCCCCAGCATTTT
CDR3 protein: CASRDRTGDQPQHF

clone size: NA
D gene: NA
J gene: TRBJ1-5
V gene: TRBV2
CDR3 DNA: TGTTCCAGCAGAGATAGCAGGGGAAGACAGCCCCAGCATTTT
CDR3 protein: CSSRDSRGRQPQHF

clone size: NA
D gene: NA
J gene: TRBJ2-5
V gene: TRBV24-1
CDR3 DNA: TGTGCCACCAGTGATTTGGGAACCGCTAAAGAGACCCAGTACTTC
CDR3 protein: CATSDLGTAKETQYF

clone size: NA
D gene: TRBD1
J gene: TRBJ2-7
V gene: TRBV6-2/TRBV6-3
CDR3 DNA: TGTGCCAGTAAGACAGGGAACGAGCAGTACTTC
CDR3 protein: CASKTGNEQYF

clone size: few
D gene: TRBD2
J gene: TRBJ2-2
V gene: TRBV20-1
CDR3 DNA: TGCAGTGCCAAGGAGATCCCGGGACTAGCGTCCACCGGGGAGCTGTTTTTT
CDR3 protein: CSAKEIPGLASTGELFF

clone size: NA
D gene: TRBD1
J gene: TRBJ1-2
V gene: TRBV6-6
CDR3 DNA: TGTGCCAGCAGTGAGACGGGACAGGGATTGGGCTACACCTTC
CDR3 protein: CASSETGQGLGYTF

clone size: many
D gene: NA
J gene: TRBJ1-2
V gene: TRBV7-8
CDR3 DNA: TGTGCCAGCAGCTCCAACCGGGCTTCGGTGATCAGCGGCTACACCTTC
CDR3 protein: CASSSNRASVISGYTF

clone size: few
D gene: TRBD1
J gene: TRBJ2-7
V gene: TRBV12-3/TRBV12-4
CDR3 DNA: TGTGCCAGCAGTCGGACCGGGACAGGGAGCAACGAGCAGTACTTC
CDR3 protein: CASSRTGTGSNEQYF

clone size: NA
D gene: NA
J gene: TRBJ2-3
V gene: TRBV6-6
CDR3 DNA: TGTGCCAGCAGTAGCCACATAGGCGGCGATACGCAGTATTTT
CDR3 protein: CASSSHIGGDTQYF

clone size: NA
D gene: NA
J gene: TRBJ1-6
V gene: TRBV3-1
CDR3 DNA: TGTGCCAGCAGCCCGCGGGACGGACGGTCTTCACCCCTCCACTTT
CDR3 protein: CASSPRDGRSSPLHF

clone size: NA
D gene: NA
J gene: TRBJ1-1
V gene: TRBV27
CDR3 DNA: TGTGCCAGCAGACGTCTGGAGGGAAGGGGCACTGAAGCTTTCTTT
CDR3 protein: CASRRLEGRGTEAFF

clone size: few
D gene: NA
J gene: TRBJ2-2
V gene: TRBV3-1
CDR3 DNA: TGTGCCAGCAGCCAAGTATCCGGGGGGCAAACCGGGGAGCTGTTTTTT
CDR3 protein: CASSQVSGGQTGELFF

clone size: NA
D gene: NA
J gene: TRBJ1-2
V gene: TRBV4-2
CDR3 DNA: TGTGCCAGCAGCCAAGATGGGGGGCGGCCTAACTATGGCTACACCTTC
CDR3 protein: CASSQDGGRPNYGYTF

clone size: NA
D gene: NA
J gene: TRBJ1-1
V gene: TRBV6-2/TRBV6-3
CDR3 DNA: TGTGCCAGCAGTTACTCGTCTCTCCACTTGAACACTGAAGCTTTCTTT
CDR3 protein: CASSYSSLHLNTEAFF

clone size: NA
D gene: NA
J gene: TRBJ1-5
V gene: TRBV6-1
CDR3 DNA: TGTGCCAGCAGGGAAAGGGGGATTCGCAATCAGCCCCAGCATTTT
CDR3 protein: CASRERGIRNQPQHF

clone size: many
D gene: NA
J gene: TRBJ2-5
V gene: TRBV7-2
CDR3 DNA: TGTGCCAGCAGCTTAGCGGCCGGAGGACAGCTAAGAGAGACCCAGTACTTC
CDR3 protein: CASSLAAGGQLRETQYF

clone size: NA
D gene: TRBD2
J gene: TRBJ2-3
V gene: TRBV6-6
CDR3 DNA: TGTGCCAGCAGTTACTCGGTTGGGACTAGCGGGGGGCGGTTAGATACGCAGTATTTT
CDR3 protein: CASSYSVGTSGGRLDTQYF

clone size: NA
D gene: NA
J gene: TRBJ1-6
V gene: TRBV28
CDR3 DNA: TGTGCCAGCAGTTTGGGTGCACCCCTCCACTTT
CDR3 protein: CASSLGAPLHF

clone size: NA
D gene: NA
J gene: TRBJ2-3
V gene: TRBV7-2
CDR3 DNA: TGTGCCAGCACCCCGGGTTTGAATTCAGATACGCAGTATTTT
CDR3 protein: CASTPGLNSDTQYF

clone size: NA
D gene: NA
J gene: TRBJ1-1
V gene: TRBV7-6
CDR3 DNA: TGTGCCAGCAGCTCTATGACGACGGACATGAACACTGAAGCTTTCTTT
CDR3 protein: CASSSMTTDMNTEAFF

clone size: NA
D gene: TRBD2
J gene: TRBJ2-3
V gene: TRBV6-5
CDR3 DNA: TGTGCCAGCAGTTACGCGGGGGGGCCCAACACAGATACGCAGTATTTT
CDR3 protein: CASSYAGGPNTDTQYF

clone size: few
D gene: TRBD1
J gene: TRBJ1-1
V gene: TRBV20-1
CDR3 DNA: TGCAGTTGTACAGGGGGCAAGTCGAGGGACACTGAAGCTTTCTTT
CDR3 protein: CSCTGGKSRDTEAFF

clone size: few
D gene: TRBD1
J gene: TRBJ1-1
V gene: TRBV6-5
CDR3 DNA: TGTGCCAGCAAACCCCCGGGACAGGGAAAAGCTTTCTTT
CDR3 protein: CASKPPGQGKAFF

clone size: NA
D gene: NA
J gene: TRBJ2-6
V gene: TRBV15
CDR3 DNA: TGTGCCACCAGCAGACAGGGCGACGGGGCCAACGTCCTGACTTTC
CDR3 protein: CATSRQGDGANVLTF

clone size: NA
D gene: NA
J gene: TRBJ1-2
V gene: TRBV9
CDR3 DNA: TGTGCCAGCAGCGTGGCCACACTTAACTATGGCTACACCTTC
CDR3 protein: CASSVATLNYGYTF

clone size: few
D gene: NA
J gene: TRBJ1-3
V gene: TRBV2
CDR3 DNA: TGTGCCAGCAGTGAAGACAGCCGCCCTGTCTCTGGAAACACCATATATTTT
CDR3 protein: CASSEDSRPVSGNTIYF

clone size: NA
D gene: NA
J gene: TRBJ2-1
V gene: TRBV28
CDR3 DNA: TGTGCCAGCAGTTCCGGGGGCCGCTCCTACAATGAGCAGTTCTTC
CDR3 protein: CASSSGGRSYNEQFF

clone size: NA
D gene: NA
J gene: TRBJ2-7
V gene: TRBV6-1
CDR3 DNA: TGTGCCAACAGTGAAGAAACCTACGTCGGAGACGAGCAGTACTTC
CDR3 protein: CANSEETYVGDEQYF

clone size: many
D gene: TRBD2
J gene: TRBJ2-2
V gene: TRBV12-3/TRBV12-4
CDR3 DNA: TGTGCCAGCAGTCACCGACTAGCGGGGGGCTGGACCGGGGAGCTGTTTTTT
CDR3 protein: CASSHRLAGGWTGELFF

clone size: few
D gene: NA
J gene: TRBJ1-2
V gene: TRBV7-9
CDR3 DNA: TGTGCCAGCAGCCCTGCTGGGACTAACTATGGCTACACCTTC
CDR3 protein: CASSPAGTNYGYTF

clone size: few
D gene: NA
J gene: TRBJ2-1
V gene: TRBV4-2
CDR3 DNA: TGTGCCAGCAGCCCCAAGTCAACAGCCACCTACAATGAGCAGTTCTTC
CDR3 protein: CASSPKSTATYNEQFF

clone size: NA
D gene: NA
J gene: TRBJ1-5
V gene: TRBV20-1
CDR3 DNA: TGCAGTGCTAGAGATAGAGCAGGGGCTAGCAATCAGCCCCAGCATTTT
CDR3 protein: CSARDRAGASNQPQHF

clone size: NA
D gene: NA
J gene: TRBJ2-2
V gene: TRBV5-1
CDR3 DNA: TGCGCCAGCAGCTCAACGTTAGGGCCGCCAAAACCCGGGGAGCTGTTTTTT
CDR3 protein: CASSSTLGPPKPGELFF

clone size: NA
D gene: NA
J gene: TRBJ2-5
V gene: TRBV15
CDR3 DNA: TGTGCCACAACCGCCCGGGACGGACTACAAGAGACCCAGTACTTC
CDR3 protein: CATTARDGLQETQYF

clone size: many
D gene: NA
J gene: TRBJ2-3
V gene: TRBV7-9
CDR3 DNA: TGTGCCAGCAGCTCGACGGACACTTTCACAGATACGCAGTATTTT
CDR3 protein: CASSSTDTFTDTQYF

clone size: many
D gene: TRBD1
J gene: TRBJ1-1
V gene: TRBV4-1
CDR3 DNA: TGCGCCAGCAGCCAAGGGACAGGGGTTGCTGAAGCTTTCTTT
CDR3 protein: CASSQGTGVAEAFF

clone size: NA
D gene: TRBD1
J gene: TRBJ2-7
V gene: TRBV7-9
CDR3 DNA: TGTGCCAGCAGCCCGCGGGACAGGGGGATCCACGAGCAGTACTTC
CDR3 protein: CASSPRDRGIHEQYF

clone size: many
D gene: NA
J gene: TRBJ1-3
V gene: TRBV7-2
CDR3 DNA: TGTGCCAGCAGCTTAGCGAAGTCCGGGGGTGGAAACACCATATATTTT
CDR3 protein: CASSLAKSGGGNTIYF

clone size: NA
D gene: NA
J gene: TRBJ1-4
V gene: TRBV27
CDR3 DNA: TGTGCCAGCAGCTTAACCTCCAGGCCGTCGGGTGAAAAACTGTTTTTT
CDR3 protein: CASSLTSRPSGEKLFF

clone size: few
D gene: NA
J gene: TRBJ1-1
V gene: TRBV2
CDR3 DNA: TGTGCCAGCAGTGGCGACTTGGGAGAAGCTTTCTTT
CDR3 protein: CASSGDLGEAFF

clone size: NA
D gene: NA
J gene: TRBJ1-2
V gene: TRBV6-6
CDR3 DNA: TGTGCCAGCAGTTATGATGAAGCGACGGGCCACTATGGCTACACCTTC
CDR3 protein: CASSYDEATGHYGYTF

clone size: NA
D gene: NA
J gene: TRBJ2-1
V gene: TRBV7-3
CDR3 DNA: TGTGCCAGCAGCTTAGCCCACCCGAATGAGCAGTTCTTC
CDR3 protein: CASSLAHPNEQFF

clone size: NA
D gene: TRBD1
J gene: TRBJ1-1
V gene: TRBV2
CDR3 DNA: TGTGCCAGCAGTGAAGCGCACAGGGGGGGGGATCGCACTGAAGCTTTCTTT
CDR3 protein: CASSEAHRGGDRTEAFF

clone size: NA
D gene: TRBD2
J gene: TRBJ2-5
V gene: TRBV7-2
CDR3 DNA: TGTGCCAGCAGACATGCGTTACTAGCGGGGACTGAGACCAAGTCCTTC
CDR3 protein: CASRHALLAGTETKSF

clone size: NA
D gene: NA
J gene: TRBJ2-2
V gene: TRBV12-3/TRBV12-4
CDR3 DNA: TGTGCCAGCAGTTTTGACGGTAACACCGGGGAGCTGTTTTTT
CDR3 protein: CASSFDGNTGELFF

clone size: NA
D gene: NA
J gene: TRBJ1-1
V gene: TRBV6-2/TRBV6-3
CDR3 DNA: TGTGCCAGCAGTTACTCGAATTTTCGAAACACTGAAGCTTTCTTT
CDR3 protein: CASSYSNFRNTEAFF

clone size: few
D gene: NA
J gene: TRBJ1-4
V gene: TRBV7-6
CDR3 DNA: TGTGCTAAAGCTATAAGGGGAAATGAAAAACTGTTTTTT
CDR3 protein: CAKAIRGNEKLFF

clone size: NA
D gene: NA
J gene: TRBJ1-3
V gene: TRBV6-6
CDR3 DNA: TGTGCCAGCAGTCTCTCGCGACAGCCGAGCTCTGGAAACACCATATATTTT
CDR3 protein: CASSLSRQPSSGNTIYF

clone size: many
D gene: NA
J gene: TRBJ2-7
V gene: TRBV6-5
CDR3 DNA: TGTGCCAGCAGTTACAGGGCAGGGTCCTCCTACGAGCAGTACTTC
CDR3 protein: CASSYRAGSSYEQYF

clone size: NA
D gene: NA
J gene: TRBJ1-2
V gene: TRBV6-6
CDR3 DNA: TGTGCCAGCAGTTCCCTGGGGGGGCCGGATGGCTACACCTTC
CDR3 protein: CASSSLGGPDGYTF

clone size: NA
D gene: NA
J gene: TRBJ1-1
V gene: TRBV6-2/TRBV6-3
CDR3 DNA: TGTGCCAGCAGTTTACATAGGACTGAAGCTTTCTTT
CDR3 protein: CASSLHRTEAFF

clone size: many
D gene: TRBD1
J gene: TRBJ2-3
V gene: TRBV7-8
CDR3 DNA: TGTGCCAGCAGCCCCAGGGGACAGGGTAGAGCAGATACGCAGTATTTT
CDR3 protein: CASSPRGQGRADTQYF

clone size: NA
D gene: NA
J gene: TRBJ2-5
V gene: TRBV7-9
CDR3 DNA: TGTGCCAGCAGCTTATACCGCCTCGGATCCCCCCAAGAGACCCAGTACTTC
CDR3 protein: CASSLYRLGSPQETQYF

clone size: NA
D gene: TRBD2
J gene: TRBJ2-5
V gene: TRBV6-1
CDR3 DNA: TGTGCCAGCAGTCAGAGACTAGCGGGGGGAGAGACCCAGTACTTC
CDR3 protein: CASSQRLAGGETQYF

clone size: NA
D gene: NA
J gene: TRBJ2-5
V gene: TRBV12-3/TRBV12-4
CDR3 DNA: TGTGCCAGCAGTCCTAGAACGGGGGGCGAGACCCAGTACTTC
CDR3 protein: CASSPRTGGETQYF